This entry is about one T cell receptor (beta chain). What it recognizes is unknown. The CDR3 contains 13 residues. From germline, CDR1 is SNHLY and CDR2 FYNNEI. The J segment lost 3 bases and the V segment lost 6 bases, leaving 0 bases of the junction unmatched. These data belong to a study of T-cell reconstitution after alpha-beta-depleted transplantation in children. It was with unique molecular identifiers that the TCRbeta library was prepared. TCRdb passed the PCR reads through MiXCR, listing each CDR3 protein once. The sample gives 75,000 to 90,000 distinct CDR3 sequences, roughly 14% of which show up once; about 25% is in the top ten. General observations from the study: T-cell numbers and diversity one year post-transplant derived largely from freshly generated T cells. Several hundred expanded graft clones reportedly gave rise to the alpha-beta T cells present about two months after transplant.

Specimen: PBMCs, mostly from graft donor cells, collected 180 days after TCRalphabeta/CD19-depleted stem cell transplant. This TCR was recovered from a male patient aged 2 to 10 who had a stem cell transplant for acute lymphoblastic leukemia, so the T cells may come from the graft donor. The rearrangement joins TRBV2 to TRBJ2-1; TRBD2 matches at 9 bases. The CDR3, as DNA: TGTGCCAGCAGACTAGCGGGCTACAATGAGCAGTTCTTC. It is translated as CASRLAGYNEQFF.